The 8 T cell receptor beta chains below all came from one sample that was sequenced in a study of blood T cell repertoires in COVID-19 (dated by TCRdb to about 2020). Library preparation was by the immunoSEQ multiplex PCR assay. TCRdb mirrors the immuneACCESS table, restricted to in-frame sequences. Some clones are absent from its copies; in checked studies, under half trace to an unresolved V gene, and the reason for the others is unknown. The sample records 80,000 or so clones, 80% of which are singletons. Of the sample, under 5% is held by the ten largest clones. The sequenced sample was peripheral blood. The receptors come from an older woman with acute or convalescent COVID-19.

V and J are TRBV7-9 and TRBJ2-5; weak D call: TRBD2 (5 bases). Deletions cut 8 bases from V and 4 bases from J, with 20 bases between. CDR1 is SEHNR, CDR2 FQNEAQ, per germline (reference sequence). The CDR3 runs to 15 residues. In nucleotides, the CDR3 is TGTGCCAGCGGACTCTTAGCCGGAGTTCGAGAGACCCAGTACTTC. This encodes CASGLLAGVRETQYF.

This chain uses TRBV13 with TRBJ2-3, with 8 bases fitting TRBD2. From germline, CDR1 is PRHDT and CDR2 FYEKMQ (reference sequence). This CDR3 is built from 14 residues. The J segment lost 5 bases and the V segment lost 4 bases, leaving 5 bases of the junction unmatched. In nucleotides, the CDR3 is TGTGCCAGCAGCTCCGGGGGGGCCGGAGATACGCAGTATTTT. This sequence encodes CASSSGGAGDTQYF.

The chain uses TRBV3-1 (or the pseudogene TRBV3-2) and TRBJ1-6, with D tentatively TRBD1 (6 bases). CDR1 is LGHDT, CDR2 YNNKEL, per germline (reference sequence). Deletions cut 4 bases from V and 6 bases from J, with 10 bases between. CDR3 length: 14 amino acids. CDR3 coding DNA: TGTGCCAGCAGCCCCACAGGGACTAATTCACCCCTCCACTTT. The encoded protein is CASSPTGTNSPLHF.

The genes are TRBV5-1 and TRBJ2-2; a possible D gene is TRBD2 (5 bases). V lost 2 bases and J 7 bases, leaving 9 bases between the germline ends. This CDR3 contains 13 residues. The germline V gene encodes CDR1 SGHRS and CDR2 YFSETQ. The chain's CDR3 is CASSFSAGGELFF. CDR3 in DNA: TGCGCCAGCAGCTTTTCCGCGGGCGGGGAGCTGTTTTTT. The whole variable domain, remainder taken from reference TRBV5-1 and TRBJ2-2, is KAGVTQTPRYLIKTRGQQVTLSCSPISGHRSVSWYQQTPGQGLQFLFEYFSETQRNKGNFPGRFSGRQFSNSRSEMNVSTLELGDSALYLCASSFSAGGELFFGEGSRLTVL.

V and J are TRBV21-1 and TRBJ2-2; the tabulated D call, TRBD2, remains unverified against the DNA. TRBV21-1 is given as a pseudogene. The CDR3 has 11 residues. Here the CDR3 reads CASKEAGELFF. CDR3 in DNA: TGTGCCAGCAAGGAGGCCGGGGAGCTGTTTTTT.

This clone showed up just a few times. The chain combines TRBV7-9 with TRBJ1-2; perhaps TRBD1 as D (6 bases). The CDR3 sequence is 13 residues long. Germline values: CDR1 SEHNR, CDR2 FQNEAQ (reference sequence). Deletions cut 5 bases from V and 4 bases from J, with 11 bases between. The DNA of the CDR3 is TGTGCCAGCAGCCCCGGGGGGCTCTATGGCTACACCTTC. Protein: CASSPGGLYGYTF. The variable domain in full, completed from reference TRBV7-9 and TRBJ1-2, reads DTGVSQNPRHKITKRGQNVTFRCDPISEHNRLYWYRQTLGQGPEFLTYFQNEAQLEKSRLLSDRFSAERPKGSFSTLEIQRTEQGDSAMYLCASSPGGLYGYTFGSGTRLTVV.

V gene TRBV7-9 combines with J gene TRBJ1-2; the match to TRBD1 covers 8 bases. The germline V gene has CDR1 SEHNR and CDR2 FQNEAQ (reference sequence). The CDR3 is 15 amino acids. With 4 bases clipped from V and 5 bases from J, the junction kept 9 bases outside the gene matches. The CDR3 spells CASSSFGQGIYGYTF. DNA for the CDR3: TGTGCCAGCAGCTCCTTTGGACAGGGCATATATGGCTACACCTTC.

The V and J genes are TRBV2 and TRBJ1-2; 12 nucleotides match TRBD1. The CDR3 is 12 residues long. From germline, CDR1 is SNHLY and CDR2 FYNNEI. The junction had 3 bases not matched to a gene; V was cut back by 10 bases and J by 6 bases. CDR3 sequence reads: CAIRDRGHGYTF. CDR3 coding DNA: TGTGCCATTCGGGACAGGGGGCATGGCTACACCTTC.